This entry concerns a single TCR beta chain. Per the original methods: Amplification with reference gene primers provided the estimates of nucleated cell counts. Produced via immunoSEQ multiplex PCR; TCRdb's table is partial and in-frame only. V and J calls plus clone size are reproduced from that table; the DNA served to infer D and trimming. The top ten hold more than 0.85% of the sample, which has around 300,000 clones, roughly 89% seen once. This entry is derived from a study of blood T cell repertoires in COVID-19. Followed longitudinally, the Seattle patients had been enrolled during active infection. CDR1 and CDR2 from the germline V gene are LGHDT and YNNKEL (reference sequence). V lost 5 bases, J lost 7 bases, and 13 bases stayed unmatched. The CDR3 runs to 16 residues.

The rearrangement uses TRBV3-1 (or the pseudogene TRBV3-2) and TRBJ1-2; 10 bases agree with TRBD1. Sequencing was performed on peripheral blood. This sequence originates from a woman in her forties with COVID-19, enrolled during active disease. The CDR3: CASSERAAGQGFGYTF. CDR3 nucleotides: TGTGCCAGCAGCGAACGAGCCGCGGGACAGGGGTTTGGCTACACCTTC.